The next 23 T cell receptor beta chains were all read from a single sample in a study of T cell responses to AZD1222 COVID-19 vaccine. The data were produced by immunoSEQ multiplex PCR, yet TCRdb's version contains in-frame clones alone and is incomplete. This table has roughly 200,000 clones, about 95% appearing once. Sample: peripheral blood, taken 28 days after the second dose of the MenACWY control vaccine. The receptors were sampled from an adult who received the MenACWY meningococcal vaccine as a control.

As to this clone: In the same sample, other DNA sequences code for this CDR3. The chain is built from TRBV9 and TRBJ2-7; 10 bases fit TRBD1. Germline V gives CDR1 SGDLS, CDR2 YYNGEE. The CDR3 covers 14 residues. The V segment lost 2 bases and the J segment 2 bases; nucleotides outside the gene matches: 1. Here the CDR3 reads CASSVGQGAYEQYF. CDR3 nucleotide sequence: TGTGCCAGCAGCGTCGGACAGGGGGCCTACGAGCAGTACTTC. The full variable domain, completed using reference TRBV9 and TRBJ2-7, is DSGVTQTPKHLITATGQRVTLRCSPRSGDLSVYWYQQSLDQGLQFLIQYYNGEERAKGNILERFSAQQFPDLHSELNLSSLELGDSALYFCASSVGQGAYEQYFGPGTRLTVT.

Comments on this clone: Within the sample, other DNA sequences also encode this same CDR3. The V and J genes are TRBV2 and TRBJ2-5, with TRBD1 identical over 7 bases. The V gene end was trimmed by 5 bases and the J gene end by 2 bases; junction bases not matched to a gene: 5. This CDR3 region has 14 residues. Germline-derived CDR1 and CDR2 are SNHLY and FYNNEI. The CDR3 nucleotides are TGTGCCAGCAGTCCCGACAGGGCACAAGAGACCCAGTACTTC. Residues: CASSPDRAQETQYF.

The rearrangement uses TRBV7-9 and TRBJ2-2, with 8 bases that match TRBD1. The V segment lost 5 bases and the J segment 5 bases; nucleotides outside the gene matches: 4. The CDR3 is 14 residues long. Germline V gives CDR1 SEHNR, CDR2 FQNEAQ (reference sequence). The CDR3 nucleotides are TGTGCCAGCAGCACGCAGGGGGCGACCGGGGAGCTGTTTTTT. Translating gives CASSTQGATGELFF. Based on the CDR3 plus reference TRBV7-9 and TRBJ2-2, the full variable domain is DTGVSQNPRHKITKRGQNVTFRCDPISEHNRLYWYRQTLGQGPEFLTYFQNEAQLEKSRLLSDRFSAERPKGSFSTLEIQRTEQGDSAMYLCASSTQGATGELFFGEGSRLTVL.

This rearrangement joins TRBV24-1 to TRBJ1-5; D remains unclear. CDR1 KGHDR and CDR2 SFDVKD come from the germline V gene. V lost 9 bases to trimming and J lost 1 base, with 12 bases between them. There are 14 residues in the CDR3. In nucleotides, the CDR3 is TGTGCCACCGGGCAGTACTCCAGCAATCAGCCCCAGCATTTT. It specifies CATGQYSSNQPQHF.

V gene TRBV6-6 combines with J gene TRBJ2-7, with D maybe TRBD2 (5 bases). The CDR3 covers 14 residues. Between the trimmed V and J ends, which lost 4 bases and 2 bases, there was a span of 12 bases. CDR1 and CDR2 from the germline V gene are MNHNY and SVGAGI (reference sequence). The CDR3 DNA reads TGTGCCAGCAGTTTGTCTAGCAGTACCTACGAGCAGTACTTC. Translation: CASSLSSSTYEQYF.

The rearrangement joins TRBV7-8 to TRBJ2-7; unclear D gene. Trimming removed 5 bases from V and 1 base from J, with 9 bases in between. The germline V gene encodes CDR1 SGHVS and CDR2 FQNEAQ. The CDR3 is made up of 13 amino acids. The CDR3 is CASSRDTSYEQYF. The CDR3 DNA is TGTGCCAGCAGCAGAGACACTTCCTACGAGCAGTACTTC. The full variable domain, its missing parts supplied by reference TRBV7-8 and TRBJ2-7, is GAGVSQSPRYKVAKRGQDVALRCDPISGHVSLFWYQQALGQGPEFLTYFQNEAQLDKSGLPSDRFFAERPEGSVSTLKIQRTQQEDSAVYLCASSRDTSYEQYFGPGTRLTVT.

This chain connects TRBV7-9 to TRBJ2-2; perhaps TRBD2 as D (5 bases). Germline CDR1 SEHNR, CDR2 FQNEAQ (reference sequence). V was cut by 0 bases and J by 1 base, with 15 bases left in between. The CDR3 has 18 amino acids. The chain's CDR3 is CASSLANRGTLNTGELFF. DNA for the CDR3: TGTGCCAGCAGCTTAGCAAACCGGGGAACACTGAACACCGGGGAGCTGTTTTTT.

The V gene is TRBV5-1, the J gene TRBJ2-3; D unresolved. This CDR3 is built from 15 residues. CDR1 SGHRS and CDR2 YFSETQ come from the germline V gene. Trimming stripped 0 bases from V and 4 bases from J, with 12 bases between. The CDR3 protein is CASSLAGAFADTQYF. The CDR3 DNA sequence: TGCGCCAGCAGCTTGGCCGGTGCTTTCGCAGATACGCAGTATTTT.

This chain connects TRBV15 to TRBJ2-7; a possible D gene is TRBD2 (5 bases). Germline CDR1 and CDR2: LNHNV and YYDKDF (reference sequence). V lost 3 bases and J lost 5, with 23 bases in between. This CDR3 spans 17 amino acids. CDR3 coding DNA: TGTGCCACCAGCAGCGGGGTACGGGGTGGTAACGAGAACGAGCAGTACTTC. It translates to CATSSGVRGGNENEQYF.

V is TRBV20-1 and J is TRBJ2-3; a possible D gene is TRBD2 (5 bases). The V gene's germline CDR1 is DFQATT and CDR2 SNEGSKA (reference sequence). The CDR3 consists of 11 residues. Trimming stripped 6 bases from V and 2 bases from J, with 6 bases between. The CDR3 DNA is TGCAGTGCGAGGGCCACAGATACGCAGTATTTT. It yields the protein CSARATDTQYF.

This rearrangement joins TRBV5-6 to TRBJ2-1; possibly TRBD2 for D (6 bases). Germline V gives CDR1 SGHDT, CDR2 YYEEEE. With 0 bases removed from V and 6 bases from J, the gap between germline ends came to 13 bases. The CDR3 extends over 15 amino acids. CDR3: CASSLGAGRRNEQFF. The DNA for the CDR3 is TGTGCCAGCAGCTTGGGGGCGGGACGCCGCAATGAGCAGTTCTTC.

The chain uses TRBV5-4 and TRBJ2-2, with TRBD1 matching 7 bases. V lost 9 bases and J lost 2; bases outside the gene matches: 4. The germline V gene encodes CDR1 SGHNT and CDR2 YYREEE (reference sequence). The CDR3 has 13 residues. The CDR3 nucleotides read TGTGCCACCCGGACAGGTAACACCGGGGAGCTGTTTTTT. Protein product: CATRTGNTGELFF.

V is TRBV19 and J is TRBJ1-5; tentative D call: TRBD1 (5 bases). Trimming left V 1 base short and J 2 bases short, with 9 bases between. CDR3 length: 15 residues. Germline CDR1 and CDR2: LNHDA and SQIVND (reference sequence). The CDR3 sequence is CASSIVGGGNQPQHF. The CDR3, as DNA: TGTGCCAGTAGTATAGTCGGGGGAGGCAATCAGCCCCAGCATTTT.

The rearrangement uses TRBV7-9 and TRBJ2-5; possible D gene TRBD1, 6 bases. Germline values: CDR1 SEHNR, CDR2 FQNEAQ (reference sequence). The CDR3 totals 14 residues. V lost 2 bases to trimming and J lost 3 bases, with 10 bases between them. The chain's CDR3 is CASSLTGQKETQYF. DNA for the CDR3: TGTGCCAGCAGCTTAACGGGACAAAAAGAGACCCAGTACTTC.

This clone appeared once. The chain employs TRBV2 and TRBJ2-5; D could derive from TRBD1 or TRBD2 (5 bases each). Germline loops: CDR1 SNHLY, CDR2 FYNNEI. Between the trimmed V and J ends, which lost 3 bases and 4 bases, there was a span of 9 bases. This CDR3 has 13 residues. CDR3 sequence: CASSEPGRETQYF. Written as DNA, the CDR3 is TGTGCCAGCAGTGAGCCAGGGAGAGAGACCCAGTACTTC.

The chain recombines TRBV30 with TRBJ2-7; possible D gene TRBD1, 6 bases. This CDR3 is 12 amino acids long. The germline V and J ends were trimmed by 2 bases and 7 bases, with 12 bases remaining between them. CDR1 and CDR2 from the germline V gene are GTSNPN and SVGIG (reference sequence). The CDR3 region is CAWSRQAREQYF. The CDR3 nucleotides read TGTGCCTGGAGTCGACAGGCTCGGGAGCAGTACTTC. Full variable domain (missing parts from reference TRBV30 and TRBJ2-7): SQTIHQWPATLVQPVGSPLSLECTVEGTSNPNLYWYRQAAGRGLQLLFYSVGIGQISSEVPQNLSASRPQDRQFILSSKKLLLSDSGFYLCAWSRQAREQYFGPGTRLTVT.

The CDR3 DNA sequence: TGTGCCATCAGTGGACAGGGGGGAGGGCAGCCCCAGCATTTT. Amino acids: CAISGQGGGQPQHF. The genes are TRBV10-3 and TRBJ1-5; 9 bases line up with TRBD1. V trimming: 4 bases; J trimming: 7 bases; junction bases outside the gene matches: 5. CDR3 length: 14 residues. Germline assignment: CDR1 ENHRY and CDR2 SYGVKD.

Here the CDR3 reads CSVENERSYEQYF. In DNA, the CDR3 is TGCAGCGTAGAAAACGAGAGGTCCTACGAGCAGTACTTC. The J gene is TRBJ2-7, the V gene TRBV29-1; no clear D. This CDR3 has 13 residues. Germline CDR1 reads SQVTM; CDR2 reads ANQGSEA. The V end lost 6 bases, the J end lost 1 base, and 13 bases lay between the germline ends.

This chain uses TRBV28 with TRBJ1-1, with a possible D match to TRBD1 (5 bases). V was shortened by 8 bases and J by 4 bases, with 14 bases between the two germline ends. CDR1 is MDHEN, CDR2 SYDVKM, per germline. The CDR3 runs to 13 residues. CDR3 region: CASGIAQGTEAFF. The CDR3 DNA is TGTGCCAGCGGTATAGCCCAGGGCACTGAAGCTTTCTTT.

The gene calls are TRBV7-9 and TRBJ1-5; D gene ambiguous. CDR1 is SEHNR and CDR2 is FQNEAQ in the germline V gene (reference sequence). The CDR3 runs to 12 residues. The V and J ends lost 5 bases and 4 bases respectively, with 6 bases between them. DNA for the CDR3: TGTGCCAGCAGCAACTCGAATCAGCCCCAGCATTTT. Amino acids: CASSNSNQPQHF.

The chain uses TRBV7-9 and TRBJ2-3; maybe TRBD2 (5 bases). The CDR3 contains 12 residues. V lost 2 bases, J lost 12 bases, and 12 bases lay in between. Germline V gene data show CDR1 as SEHNR and CDR2 as FQNEAQ (reference sequence). The CDR3 loop reads CASSLPGESQYF. In DNA, the CDR3 is TGTGCCAGCAGCTTACCCGGGGAGTCCCAGTATTTT.

The V call is TRBV18, the J call TRBJ1-1; TRBD1 aligns across 10 bases. The CDR3 length is 16 residues. The V gene's germline CDR1 is KGHSH and CDR2 LQKENI. V trimming: 3 bases; J trimming: 0 bases; junction bases outside the gene matches: 4. CDR3 amino acids: CASSPGGQGMNTEAFF. Written as DNA, the CDR3 is TGTGCCAGCTCACCGGGGGGACAGGGGATGAACACTGAAGCTTTCTTT. Combining the CDR3 with reference TRBV18 and TRBJ1-1 gives the whole variable domain NAGVMQNPRHLVRRRGQEARLRCSPMKGHSHVYWYRQLPEEGLKFMVYLQKENIIDESGMPKERFSAEFPKEGPSILRIQQVVRGDSAAYFCASSPGGQGMNTEAFFGQGTRLTVV.

The gene calls are TRBV21-1 and TRBJ1-2; no check of the table's D call, TRBD1, against the DNA was made. TRBV21-1 is described as a pseudogene. The CDR3 length is 14 residues. CDR3 bases: TGTGCCAGCAGCAAAGGGGACAGGGCCAGGCGCTACACCTTC. It encodes CASSKGDRARRYTF.